This paragraph covers one TCR beta chain sequence. Its antigen remains unknown. Method: immunoSEQ multiplex PCR; TCRdb's copy keeps in-frame clones and lacks some. This sample has around 15,000 clones, with approximately 84% found just once. The entry originates in a study of T cell repertoires in ileal Crohn's disease. Study results and caveats: Sorted CD8 T cells held more high-frequency clones than CD4.

Per the germline V gene, CDR1 is MNHEY and CDR2 is SVGAGI. V was trimmed by 7 bases and J by 9 bases, leaving 22 bases between them. The CDR3 contains 15 residues. Noted time point: neoterminal ileum biopsy at postoperative endoscopy, about 6 months after surgery. Eligibility required adulthood, ileal or ileocolonic Crohn's disease and indicated ileocolonic resection. Specimen: ileal tissue. The gene calls are TRBV6-5 and TRBJ2-1; D may be TRBD1 or TRBD2 (5 bases each). The sequence was collected from an adult with Crohn's disease. The CDR3 nucleotides read TGTGCCAGCATCCCCAGTGGTACAGCGAGGGGTGAGCAGTTCTTC. Residues: CASIPSGTARGEQFF.